The present entry profiles one T cell receptor (beta chain) with its context. As yet, its antigen is unknown. This entry belongs to a study of identical twins. Study results and limitations: The more abundant beta clonotypes in cord blood had fewer insertions, and memory repertoires did not show this. Cross-sectional statistics, not tracking of the same donors, supported the conclusions. Researchers reported weaker excess twin sharing in beta out-of-frame sequences.

The CDR3 runs to 15 residues. Germline V gene data show CDR1 as MNHNS and CDR2 as SASEGT. V was cut by 0 bases and J by 7 bases, with 15 bases left in between. Unique molecular identifiers were present on the cDNA, which also gained a universal primer site by template switching. TCRdb re-derived calls from the 5' RACE reads in MiXCR, one entry per CDR3 protein. The sample carries 690,000 or so distinct CDR3 sequences, less than 7% recorded once. This chain uses TRBV6-1 with TRBJ2-5, with D maybe TRBD2 (7 bases). Material: naive T cells sorted from blood. This receptor was obtained from a young man in good health. The CDR3 nucleotides read TGTGCCAGCAGTGAAGCGGTGGTGAGGGGGGGGACCCAGTACTTC. This codes for CASSEAVVRGGTQYF.